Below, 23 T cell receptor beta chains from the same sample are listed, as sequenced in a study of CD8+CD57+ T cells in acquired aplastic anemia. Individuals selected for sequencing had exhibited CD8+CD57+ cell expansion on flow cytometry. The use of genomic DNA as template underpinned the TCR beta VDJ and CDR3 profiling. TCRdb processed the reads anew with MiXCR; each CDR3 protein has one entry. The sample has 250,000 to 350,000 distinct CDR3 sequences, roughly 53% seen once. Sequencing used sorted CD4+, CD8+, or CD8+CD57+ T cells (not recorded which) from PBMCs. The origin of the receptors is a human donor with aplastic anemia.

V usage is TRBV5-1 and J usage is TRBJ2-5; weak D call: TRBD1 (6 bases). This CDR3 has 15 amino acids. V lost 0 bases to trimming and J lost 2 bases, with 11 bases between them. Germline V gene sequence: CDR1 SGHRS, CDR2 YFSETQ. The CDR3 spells CASSLGFGQQETQYF. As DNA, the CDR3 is TGCGCCAGCAGCTTGGGTTTTGGACAGCAAGAGACCCAGTACTTC.

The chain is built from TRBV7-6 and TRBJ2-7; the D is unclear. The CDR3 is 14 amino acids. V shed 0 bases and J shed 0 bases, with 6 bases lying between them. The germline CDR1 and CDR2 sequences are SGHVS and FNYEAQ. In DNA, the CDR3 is TGTGCCAGCAGCTTAGCATCAGCCTCCTACGAGCAGTACTTC. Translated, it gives CASSLASASYEQYF.

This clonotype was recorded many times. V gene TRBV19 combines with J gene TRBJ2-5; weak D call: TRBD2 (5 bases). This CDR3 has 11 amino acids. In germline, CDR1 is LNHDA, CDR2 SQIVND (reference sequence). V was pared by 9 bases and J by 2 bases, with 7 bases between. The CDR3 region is CASREQETQYF. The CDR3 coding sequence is TGTGCCAGCCGGGAACAAGAGACCCAGTACTTC. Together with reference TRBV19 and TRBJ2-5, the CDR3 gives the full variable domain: DGGITQSPKYLFRKEGQNVTLSCEQNLNHDAMYWYRQDPGQGLRLIYYSQIVNDFQKGDIAEGYSVSREKKESFPLTVTSAQKNPTAFYLCASREQETQYFGPGTRLLVL.

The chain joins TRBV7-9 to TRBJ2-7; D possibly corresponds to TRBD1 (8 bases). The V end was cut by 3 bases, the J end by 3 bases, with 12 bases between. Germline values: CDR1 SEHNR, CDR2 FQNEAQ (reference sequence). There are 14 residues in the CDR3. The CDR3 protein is CASSFNRGGYEQYF. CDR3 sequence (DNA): TGTGCCAGCAGCTTTAACAGGGGGGGCTACGAGCAGTACTTC.

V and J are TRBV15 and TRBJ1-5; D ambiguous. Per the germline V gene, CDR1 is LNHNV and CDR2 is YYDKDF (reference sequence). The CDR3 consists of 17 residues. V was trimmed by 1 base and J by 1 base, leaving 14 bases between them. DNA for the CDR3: TGTGCCACCAGCAGAGGGGTTGGGGAGAGCAGCAATCAGCCCCAGCATTTT. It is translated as CATSRGVGESSNQPQHF.

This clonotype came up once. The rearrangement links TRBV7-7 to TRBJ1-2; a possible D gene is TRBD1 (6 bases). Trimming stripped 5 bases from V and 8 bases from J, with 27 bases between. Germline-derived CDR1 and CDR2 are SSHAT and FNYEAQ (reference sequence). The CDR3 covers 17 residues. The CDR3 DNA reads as TGTGCCAGCAGCCCTAGCCCCCTCCCAGGGGTGAAGGAGGGCTACACCTTC. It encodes CASSPSPLPGVKEGYTF.

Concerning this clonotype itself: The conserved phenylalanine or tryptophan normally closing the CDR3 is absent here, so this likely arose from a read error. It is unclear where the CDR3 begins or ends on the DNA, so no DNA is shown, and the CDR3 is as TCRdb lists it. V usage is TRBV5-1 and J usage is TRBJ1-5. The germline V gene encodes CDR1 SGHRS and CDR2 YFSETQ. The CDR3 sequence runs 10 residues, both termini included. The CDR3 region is CASSWSLSGS.

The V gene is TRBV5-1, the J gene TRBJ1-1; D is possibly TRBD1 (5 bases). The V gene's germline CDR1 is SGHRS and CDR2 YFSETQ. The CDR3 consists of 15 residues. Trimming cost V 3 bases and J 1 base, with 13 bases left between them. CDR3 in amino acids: CASSWTGAANTEAFF. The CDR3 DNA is TGCGCCAGCAGCTGGACTGGGGCAGCGAACACTGAAGCTTTCTTT.

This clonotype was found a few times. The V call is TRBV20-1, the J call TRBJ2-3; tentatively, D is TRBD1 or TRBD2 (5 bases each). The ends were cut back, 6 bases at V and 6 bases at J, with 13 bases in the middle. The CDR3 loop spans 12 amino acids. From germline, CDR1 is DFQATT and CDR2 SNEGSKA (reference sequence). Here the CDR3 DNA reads TGCAGTGCGGGACGGGACCACGATACGCAGTATTTT. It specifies CSAGRDHDTQYF.

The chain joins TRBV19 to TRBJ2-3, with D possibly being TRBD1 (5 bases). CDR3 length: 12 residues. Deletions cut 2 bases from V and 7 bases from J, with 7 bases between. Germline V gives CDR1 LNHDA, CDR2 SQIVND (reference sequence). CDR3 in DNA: TGTGCCAGTAGTATACAGGGATATACGCAGTATTTT. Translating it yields CASSIQGYTQYF. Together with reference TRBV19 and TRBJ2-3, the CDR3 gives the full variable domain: DGGITQSPKYLFRKEGQNVTLSCEQNLNHDAMYWYRQDPGQGLRLIYYSQIVNDFQKGDIAEGYSVSREKKESFPLTVTSAQKNPTAFYLCASSIQGYTQYFGPGTRLTVL.

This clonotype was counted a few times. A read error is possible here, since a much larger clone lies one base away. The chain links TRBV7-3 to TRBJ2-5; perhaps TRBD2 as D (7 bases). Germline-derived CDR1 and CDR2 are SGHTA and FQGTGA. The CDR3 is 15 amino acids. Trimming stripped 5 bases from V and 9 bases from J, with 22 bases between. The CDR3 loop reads CASSAGNGGGEAQYF. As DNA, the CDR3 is TGTGCCAGCAGCGCAGGGAACGGAGGGGGGGAGGCCCAGTACTTC.

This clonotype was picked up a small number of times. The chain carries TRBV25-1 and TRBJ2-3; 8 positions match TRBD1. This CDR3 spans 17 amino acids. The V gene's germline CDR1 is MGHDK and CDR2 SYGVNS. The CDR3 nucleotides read TGTGCAACCGTGGAGACAGGGGCAACATTCAGCACAGATACGCAGTATTTT. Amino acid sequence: CATVETGATFSTDTQYF.

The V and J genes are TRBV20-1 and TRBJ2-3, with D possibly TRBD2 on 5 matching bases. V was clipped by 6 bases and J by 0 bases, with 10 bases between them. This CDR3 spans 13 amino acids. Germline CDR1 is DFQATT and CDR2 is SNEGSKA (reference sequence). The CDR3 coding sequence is TGCAGTGCGATCGGACTCAGCACAGATACGCAGTATTTT. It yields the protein CSAIGLSTDTQYF.

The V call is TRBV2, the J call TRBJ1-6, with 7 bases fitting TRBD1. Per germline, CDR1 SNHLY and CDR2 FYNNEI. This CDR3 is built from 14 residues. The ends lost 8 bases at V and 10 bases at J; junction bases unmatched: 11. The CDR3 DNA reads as TGTGCCAGCCGTCAGGGGGGGCCTAGATCACCCCTCCACTTT. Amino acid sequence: CASRQGGPRSPLHF.

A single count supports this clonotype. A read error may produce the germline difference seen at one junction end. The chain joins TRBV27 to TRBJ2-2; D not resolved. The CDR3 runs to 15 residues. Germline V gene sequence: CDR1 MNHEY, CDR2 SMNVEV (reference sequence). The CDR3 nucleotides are TGTGCCGGCAGGATAGGTGCCCTTGCCACCGGGGAGCTGTTTTTT. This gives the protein CAGRIGALATGELFF.

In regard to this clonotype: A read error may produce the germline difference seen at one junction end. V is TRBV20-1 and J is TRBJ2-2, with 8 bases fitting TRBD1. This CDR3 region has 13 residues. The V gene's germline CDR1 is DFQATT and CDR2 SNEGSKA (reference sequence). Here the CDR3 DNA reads TGCAGTGCTACCAGACAGGGGACCGGGGAGTTGTTTTTT. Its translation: CSATRQGTGELFF.

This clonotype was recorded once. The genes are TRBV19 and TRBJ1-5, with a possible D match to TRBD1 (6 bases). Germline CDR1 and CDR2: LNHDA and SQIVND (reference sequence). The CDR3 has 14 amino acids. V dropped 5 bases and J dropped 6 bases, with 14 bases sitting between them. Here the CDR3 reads CASSPRQARQPQHF. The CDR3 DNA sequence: TGTGCCAGTAGTCCAAGACAGGCCCGTCAGCCCCAGCATTTT. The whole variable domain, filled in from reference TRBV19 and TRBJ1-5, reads DGGITQSPKYLFRKEGQNVTLSCEQNLNHDAMYWYRQDPGQGLRLIYYSQIVNDFQKGDIAEGYSVSREKKESFPLTVTSAQKNPTAFYLCASSPRQARQPQHFGDGTRLSIL.

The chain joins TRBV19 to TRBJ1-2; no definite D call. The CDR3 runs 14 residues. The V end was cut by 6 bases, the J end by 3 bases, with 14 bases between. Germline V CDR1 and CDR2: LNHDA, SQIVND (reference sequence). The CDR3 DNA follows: TGTGCCAGTAGCCAGGACGGCGGCCACTATGGCTACACCTTC. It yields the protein CASSQDGGHYGYTF.

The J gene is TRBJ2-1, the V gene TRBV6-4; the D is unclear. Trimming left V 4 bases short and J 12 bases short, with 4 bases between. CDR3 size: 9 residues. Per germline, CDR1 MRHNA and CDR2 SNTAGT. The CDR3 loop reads CASSVGQFF. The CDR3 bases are TGTGCCAGCAGTGTCGGGCAGTTCTTC.

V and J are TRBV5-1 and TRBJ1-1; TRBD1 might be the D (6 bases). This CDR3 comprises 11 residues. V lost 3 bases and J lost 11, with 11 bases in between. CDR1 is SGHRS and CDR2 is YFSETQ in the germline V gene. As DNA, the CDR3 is TGCGCCAGCAGCTCAGGACAGTGGGCTTTCTTT. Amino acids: CASSSGQWAFF.

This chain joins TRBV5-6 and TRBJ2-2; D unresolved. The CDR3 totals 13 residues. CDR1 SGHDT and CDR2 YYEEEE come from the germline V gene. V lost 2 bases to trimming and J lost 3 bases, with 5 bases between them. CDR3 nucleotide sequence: TGTGCCAGCAGCTTTCAGGACACCGGGGAGCTGTTTTTT. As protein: CASSFQDTGELFF.

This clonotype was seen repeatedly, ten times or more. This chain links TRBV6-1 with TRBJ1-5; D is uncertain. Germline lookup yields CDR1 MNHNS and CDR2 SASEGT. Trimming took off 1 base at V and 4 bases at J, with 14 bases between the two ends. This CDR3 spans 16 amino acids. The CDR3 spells CASSEDSISGNQPQHF. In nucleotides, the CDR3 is TGTGCCAGCAGTGAAGACTCGATTTCTGGGAATCAGCCCCAGCATTTT.

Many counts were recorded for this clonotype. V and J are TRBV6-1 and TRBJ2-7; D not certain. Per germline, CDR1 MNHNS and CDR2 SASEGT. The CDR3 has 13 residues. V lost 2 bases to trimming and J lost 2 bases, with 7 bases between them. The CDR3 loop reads CASSESEPYEQYF. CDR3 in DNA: TGTGCCAGCAGTGAATCTGAGCCCTACGAGCAGTACTTC.